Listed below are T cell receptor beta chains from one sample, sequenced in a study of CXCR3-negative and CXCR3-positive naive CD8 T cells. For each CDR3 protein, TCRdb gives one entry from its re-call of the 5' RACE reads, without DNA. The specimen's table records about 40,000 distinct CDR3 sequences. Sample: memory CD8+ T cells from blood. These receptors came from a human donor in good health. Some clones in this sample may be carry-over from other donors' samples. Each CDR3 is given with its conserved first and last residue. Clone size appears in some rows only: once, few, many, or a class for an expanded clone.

CASSLEGQSPYNEQFF,TRBV7-7,TRBJ2-1,NA
CASTAAGQKLFF,TRBV7-6,TRBJ1-4,NA
CSAGLADYEQYF,TRBV29-1,TRBJ2-7,NA
CSALGTGNTEAFF,TRBV29-1,TRBJ1-1,NA
CASSQGQVDLSEQFF,TRBV5-5,TRBJ2-1,NA
CASSYGGNLSGYTF,TRBV6-6,TRBJ1-2,NA
CASSQAPPGDTQYF,TRBV3-1,TRBJ2-3,NA
CASSQERQGLSTEAFF,TRBV4-1,TRBJ1-1,NA
CASSVAGGGTTDTQYF,TRBV9,TRBJ2-3,NA
CSAPKLHEASYEQYF,TRBV20-1,TRBJ2-7,NA
CASSGSGAYNEQFF,TRBV5-1,TRBJ2-1,medium-sized
CASSGRLNEQFF,TRBV9,TRBJ2-1,NA
CATSRDRGLQETQYF,TRBV6-5,TRBJ2-5,NA
CASSPPDGPAVGTQYF,TRBV12-3/TRBV12-4,TRBJ2-3,NA
CSVEVHSGGYGYTF,TRBV29-1,TRBJ1-2,NA
CASSEAPTSDQPQHF,TRBV25-1,TRBJ1-5,NA